This passage covers 5 T cell receptor beta chains from one sample sequenced in a study of patients and donors after allogeneic stem cell transplantation (dated by TCRdb to 2018 to 2020). Receptor amplification or capture employed RT-PCR. Instrument used: NextSeq 550. The public reads were quality trimmed at Q25 with fastp and then assembled into clones with MiXCR by TCRdb, keeping productive beta chains. Rows merge per CDR3 protein into single entries with the most common DNA and genes. Here the sample has about 400,000 distinct CDR3 sequences; approximately 16% occur a single time. Clones ranked in the top ten supply over 6% of the sample. Material for sequencing was blood, either unsorted or a sorted T cell fraction (not recorded which). These receptors came from a human donor who was either an allogeneic HSCT recipient or a stem cell or donor lymphocyte infusion donor (not recorded which). It is not recorded whose cells these are; they may come from a transplant donor.

The chain links TRBV5-6 to TRBJ2-5; D gene unclear. Trimming pared 2 bases from V and 8 bases from J, leaving 13 bases between. Germline CDR1 SGHDT, CDR2 YYEEEE. The CDR3 covers 13 residues. The CDR3 protein is CASSFGQDGTQYF. CDR3 DNA: TGTGCCAGCAGCTTTGGGCAGGATGGTACCCAGTACTTC.

The chain recombines TRBV12-3 or TRBV12-4 with TRBJ1-3, with TRBD1 matching over 7 bases. The CDR3 contains 15 residues. The J segment lost 3 bases and the V segment lost 2 bases, leaving 4 bases of the junction unmatched. The CDR3 DNA reads TGTGCCAGCAGTTTATCAGGGGGTTATGGAAACACCATATATTTT. Translating gives CASSLSGGYGNTIYF.

V and J are TRBV12-3 or TRBV12-4 and TRBJ1-2; no definite D call. This CDR3 is built from 15 residues. V was pared by 2 bases and J by 7 bases, with 17 bases between. The DNA of the CDR3 is TGTGCCAGCAGTTTAAACGGCGGCCCTTTAGGTGGCTACACCTTC. This encodes CASSLNGGPLGGYTF.

This clonotype was counted a few times. CDR3 sequence (DNA): TGCGCCAGCAGCCAAGAGCTGAGAGAGAAGCAGTTCTTC. Its translation is CASSQELREKQFF. J is TRBJ2-1 and V is TRBV4-3, with D unclear. From germline, CDR1 is LGHNA and CDR2 YSLEER. V lost 0 bases and J 11 bases, leaving 11 bases between the germline ends. The CDR3 sequence is 13 residues long.

This clonotype has more than one count but fewer than ten. This chain uses TRBV11-3 with TRBJ1-1; tentative D call: TRBD1 (5 bases). The germline V gene encodes CDR1 SGHNT and CDR2 YENEEA. Trimming pared 5 bases from V and 3 bases from J, leaving 13 bases between. This CDR3 spans 14 amino acids. The CDR3 here is CASSRRARDTEAFF. The DNA for the CDR3 is TGTGCCAGCAGCCGAAGGGCCAGGGACACTGAAGCTTTCTTT. Full variable domain (missing parts from reference TRBV11-3 and TRBJ1-1): EAGVVQSPRYKIIEKKQPVAFWCNPISGHNTLYWYLQNLGQGPELLIRYENEEAVDDSQLPKDRFSAERLKGVDSTLKIQPAELGDSAVYLCASSRRARDTEAFFGQGTRLTVV.